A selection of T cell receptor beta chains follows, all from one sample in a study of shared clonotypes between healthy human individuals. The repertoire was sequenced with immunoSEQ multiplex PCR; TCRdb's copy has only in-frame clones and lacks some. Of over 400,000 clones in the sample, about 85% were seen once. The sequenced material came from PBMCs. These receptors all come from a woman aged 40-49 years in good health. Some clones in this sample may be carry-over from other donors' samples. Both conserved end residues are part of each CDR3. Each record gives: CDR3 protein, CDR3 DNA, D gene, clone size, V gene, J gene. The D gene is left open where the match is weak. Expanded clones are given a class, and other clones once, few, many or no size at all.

CASSTAQTMNTEAFF	TGTGCCAGTAGTACGGCGCAGACGATGAACACTGAAGCTTTCTTT	NA	few	TRBV19	TRBJ1-1
CASSRWGKQETQYF	TGTGCCAGCAGCCGTTGGGGCAAACAAGAGACCCAGTACTTC	NA	NA	TRBV7-3	TRBJ2-5
CASSPLVGVAAGELFF	TGTGCCAGCAGCCCCCTGGTAGGAGTTGCGGCCGGGGAGCTGTTTTTT	NA	NA	TRBV9	TRBJ2-2
CASSTGIGETQYF	TGTGCCAGTAGTACAGGGATTGGAGAGACCCAGTACTTC	NA	NA	TRBV19	TRBJ2-5
CASSMGLAGGLQETQYF	TGTGCCAGCAGCATGGGACTAGCGGGAGGGCTACAAGAGACCCAGTACTTC	TRBD2	NA	TRBV9	TRBJ2-5
CASSIGNEKLFF	TGTGCCAGCAGTATTGGTAATGAAAAACTGTTTTTT	NA	NA	TRBV6-6	TRBJ1-4
CASSQAGPGLLRPYEQYF	TGTGCCAGCAGCCAAGCAGGCCCGGGACTCTTACGACCCTACGAGCAGTACTTC	NA	once	TRBV4-2	TRBJ2-7
CASGPTGSAGELFF	TGTGCCAGTGGCCCGACAGGGTCCGCCGGGGAGCTGTTTTTT	TRBD1	NA	TRBV19	TRBJ2-2
CASSSRRQTYEQYF	TGTGCCAGCAGTTCCCGACGACAGACCTACGAGCAGTACTTC	NA	once	TRBV28	TRBJ2-7
CASSAWTSGRGGTDTQYF	TGTGCCAGCAGCGCATGGACTAGCGGGAGGGGAGGCACAGATACGCAGTATTTT	TRBD2	NA	TRBV7-8	TRBJ2-3
CASRTGPKNIQYF	TGTGCCAGCAGGACAGGGCCCAAAAACATTCAGTACTTC	TRBD1	NA	TRBV2	TRBJ2-4
CASSFGDSGEKLFF	TGTGCCAGCAGTTTCGGGGACAGTGGTGAAAAACTGTTTTTT	TRBD1	NA	TRBV28	TRBJ1-4
CAWSDYAGGLGEQFF	TGTGCCTGGAGTGACTACGCGGGAGGTCTTGGTGAGCAGTTCTTC	TRBD2	NA	TRBV30	TRBJ2-1
CASSLAGRGVDTQYF	TGCGCCAGCAGCTTGGCCGGCAGGGGAGTAGATACGCAGTATTTT	NA	NA	TRBV5-1	TRBJ2-3
CASSLAGRNTGELFF	TGTGCCAGCAGTCTAGCGGGTCGGAACACCGGGGAGCTGTTTTTT	TRBD2	few	TRBV27	TRBJ2-2
CATRQGLGETQYF	TGCGCCACCCGACAGGGGCTAGGGGAGACCCAGTACTTC	TRBD1	NA	TRBV5-1	TRBJ2-5
CASALWPSGTSTYEQYF	TGTGCCAGCGCCCTTTGGCCATCCGGGACGTCGACCTACGAGCAGTACTTC	NA	NA	TRBV7-9	TRBJ2-7
CASPPPGVAGSTDTQYF	TGTGCCAGCCCTCCCCCAGGGGTAGCGGGATCCACAGATACGCAGTATTTT	TRBD2	NA	TRBV28	TRBJ2-3
CASSLALGGSYNEQFF	TGTGCCAGCAGCTTAGCACTAGGCGGCTCCTACAATGAGCAGTTCTTC	NA	NA	TRBV7-2	TRBJ2-1
CASSPLQVGAGNTEAFF	TGTGCCAGCTCACCACTCCAGGTAGGCGCGGGGAACACTGAAGCTTTCTTT	NA	NA	TRBV18	TRBJ1-1
CASSLDSGDQPQHF	TGCGCCAGCAGCTTGGACAGCGGCGATCAGCCCCAGCATTTT	NA	NA	TRBV5-1	TRBJ1-5
CASSLVGNQPQHF	TGCGCCAGCAGCTTGGTTGGCAATCAGCCCCAGCATTTT	NA	NA	TRBV5-1	TRBJ1-5
CASSEESGSYNEQFF	TGTGCCAGCAGTGAAGAGTCCGGATCCTACAATGAGCAGTTCTTC	NA	NA	TRBV6-1	TRBJ2-1
CASRQGLAYEQYF	TGTGCCAGCCGACAGGGGCTCGCCTACGAGCAGTACTTC	TRBD1	NA	TRBV25-1	TRBJ2-7
CASSQDWLQGLNEKLFF	TGCGCCAGCAGCCAAGATTGGTTACAGGGCCTTAATGAAAAACTGTTTTTT	NA	NA	TRBV4-1	TRBJ1-4
CAIRETSLGTDTQYF	TGTGCCATCAGAGAGACTAGCCTTGGCACAGATACGCAGTATTTT	TRBD2	many	TRBV10-3	TRBJ2-3
CASSPGNSYNEQFF	TGCGCCAGCAGCCCAGGTAACTCCTACAATGAGCAGTTCTTC	NA	many	TRBV5-1	TRBJ2-1
CASSRAGTGGVGGYTF	TGTGCCAGCAGTCGAGCCGGGACAGGGGGCGTAGGGGGCTACACCTTC	TRBD1	NA	TRBV28	TRBJ1-2
CASSPLTGDNEQFF	TGCGCCAGCAGCCCCCTCACGGGGGACAATGAGCAGTTCTTC	NA	NA	TRBV4-3	TRBJ2-1
CASSVTGDRETQYF	TGTGCCAGCTCAGTGACAGGGGACCGGGAGACCCAGTACTTC	TRBD1	few	TRBV18	TRBJ2-5
CASSRPGRGFGYTF	TGTGCCAGCAGTCGCCCGGGCAGGGGATTTGGCTACACCTTC	NA	NA	TRBV27	TRBJ1-2
CASSLAVGTEAFF	TGTGCCAGCAGCTTGGCTGTGGGGACTGAAGCTTTCTTT	NA	NA	TRBV5-4	TRBJ1-1
CASSSSGGNYEQYF	TGTGCCAGCTCGTCTAGCGGAGGGAACTACGAGCAGTACTTC	TRBD2	NA	TRBV18	TRBJ2-7
CASSLALHTEAFF	TGTGCCAGCAGCTTAGCTCTACACACTGAAGCTTTCTTT	NA	NA	TRBV11-3	TRBJ1-1
CASSLALGQVPQETQYF	TGCGCCAGCAGCTTGGCTCTCGGGCAGGTACCCCAAGAGACCCAGTACTTC	NA	NA	TRBV5-1	TRBJ2-5
CASSIGDLEQYF	TGTGCCAGCAGCATCGGGGACCTCGAGCAGTACTTC	NA	NA	TRBV7-9	TRBJ2-7
CASSVTGLSEKLFF	TGTGCCAGCAGTGTGACAGGGTTATCTGAAAAACTGTTTTTT	TRBD1	once	TRBV28	TRBJ1-4
CASSFGGREQYF	TGTGCCAGCAGTTTCGGGGGTCGCGAGCAGTACTTC	NA	few	TRBV28	TRBJ2-7
CASSSYRGPLGGETQYF	TGTGCCAGCAGCTCCTACAGGGGCCCCTTAGGAGGAGAGACCCAGTACTTC	TRBD1	NA	TRBV28	TRBJ2-5
CSVAGKDASSYNEQFF	TGCAGCGTTGCGGGAAAGGACGCAAGTTCGTACAATGAGCAGTTCTTC	NA	NA	TRBV29-1	TRBJ2-1
CASSPKREGLFDTQYF	TGTGCCAGTAGTCCAAAGCGGGAGGGCCTCTTCGATACGCAGTATTTT	TRBD2	NA	TRBV19	TRBJ2-3
CASSLDRGNEQFF	TGTGCCAGCAGCTTAGACAGGGGTAATGAGCAGTTCTTC	NA	once	TRBV11-2	TRBJ2-1
CASSQDSGAGAGPQHF	TGTGCCAGCAGCCAAGATAGTGGGGCAGGGGCTGGGCCCCAGCATTTT	NA	NA	TRBV4-2	TRBJ1-5
CASSWGTATNEKLFF	TGTGCCAGCAGCTGGGGGACGGCAACTAATGAAAAACTGTTTTTT	NA	NA	TRBV7-2	TRBJ1-4
CASSPGEFASEQYF	TGTGCCAGCAGCCCCGGGGAGTTTGCCTCCGAGCAGTACTTC	NA	many	TRBV5-6	TRBJ2-7
CASIHPGLGYEQYF	TGTGCCAGCATTCATCCGGGACTAGGCTACGAGCAGTACTTC	TRBD2	NA	TRBV6-1	TRBJ2-7
CATGREQETQYF	TGTGCCACCGGACGGGAGCAAGAGACCCAGTACTTC	NA	once	TRBV15	TRBJ2-5
CASSQEGQGHYEQYF	TGCGCCAGCAGCCAAGAGGGGCAGGGACACTACGAGCAGTACTTC	NA	NA	TRBV4-1	TRBJ2-7
CASSLMARTGELFF	TGTGCCAGCAGTTTAATGGCAAGGACCGGGGAGCTGTTTTTT	NA	NA	TRBV27	TRBJ2-2